This T cell receptor (beta chain) was found in a study of neurological immune-mediated disorders. One entry per CDR3 protein results from TCRdb running MiXCR on the 5' RACE reads. The repertoire holds some 60,000 distinct CDR3 sequences, with roughly 3.5% as singletons. A total of 2 million PBMCs stored at -80 degrees C provided the unsorted libraries. With regard to this clonotype: Its antigen is as yet unknown.

Findings and caveats of the study: Phylogenetic grouping put 18 of 34 multiple sclerosis patients' repertoires into one related-CDR3 cluster, a possible signature. TCR clonal expansion peaked in HTLV-1-associated myelopathy patients and was lowest in multiple sclerosis patients.

Germline assignment: CDR1 SGHAT and CDR2 FQNNGV. This CDR3 has 15 residues. The V end was cut by 5 bases, the J end by 6 bases, with 18 bases between. The chain uses TRBV11-2 and TRBJ2-3; maybe TRBD1 (6 bases). The clonotype was recovered from a woman in her thirties with multiple sclerosis. Sequenced sample: PBMCs. The CDR3 coding sequence is TGTGCCAGCAGCCTTTTAGGGACATGGCGGGATACGCAGTATTTT. It is translated as CASSLLGTWRDTQYF.